The 14 T cell receptor beta chains in this list originate from one sample, sequenced in a study of T cells in Graves' hyperthyroidism and ophthalmopathy. It was RNA transcripts that yielded the amplified TCR beta CDR3 regions. HTBI primers drove first-round RT-PCR of the TCR CDR3. TCRdb used MiXCR to reprocess the multiplex PCR reads, holding one entry per CDR3 protein. The data show around 400,000 distinct CDR3 sequences, 15% to 18% seen once. The sequencing input was blood. These receptors were taken from a woman between 18 and 29 years old with Graves' hyperthyroidism that later progressed to Graves' ophthalmopathy.

This clonotype was seen only a few times. V usage is TRBV9 and J usage is TRBJ2-3; possibly TRBD2 for D (5 bases). The CDR3 is 16 residues long. CDR1 and CDR2 (germline): SGDLS, YYNGEE. Trimming took 4 bases from V and 2 from J, leaving 17 bases between them. CDR3 DNA sequence: TGTGCCAGCAGCCCCGGGGAAACTAGTCACACAGATACGCAGTATTTT. This sequence encodes CASSPGETSHTDTQYF.

This clonotype was counted many times. J is TRBJ2-1 and V is TRBV27; tentative D call: TRBD1 (6 bases). Trimming took 2 bases from V and 0 from J, leaving 8 bases between them. Germline V gives CDR1 MNHEY, CDR2 SMNVEV (reference sequence). This CDR3 comprises 15 residues. The CDR3 loop is CASSLQGSSYNEQFF. CDR3 sequence (DNA): TGTGCCAGCAGTTTACAGGGGAGCTCCTACAATGAGCAGTTCTTC.

This clonotype has ten or more counts. The chain combines TRBV28 with TRBJ1-2; D is uncertain. Trimming removed 4 bases from V and 3 bases from J, with 12 bases in between. The CDR3 spans 14 residues. CDR1 and CDR2 (germline): MDHEN, SYDVKM. In nucleotides, the CDR3 is TGTGCCAGCAGTTCCATACAGCGCCACTATGGCTACACCTTC. Protein product: CASSSIQRHYGYTF.

The CDR3 reads CASSESDNSYEQYF. The CDR3 DNA reads as TGTGCCAGCAGCGAATCGGACAACTCCTACGAGCAGTACTTC. This chain links TRBV9 with TRBJ2-7, with D perhaps TRBD1 (5 bases). The V end was cut by 3 bases, the J end by 0 bases, with 10 bases between. From germline, CDR1 is SGDLS and CDR2 YYNGEE. This CDR3 comprises 14 residues.

This clonotype appeared many times. The chain joins TRBV20-1 to TRBJ2-3; 14 bases agree with TRBD2. Germline V gene sequence: CDR1 DFQATT, CDR2 SNEGSKA (reference sequence). The V gene end was trimmed by 5 bases and the J gene end by 3 bases; junction bases not matched to a gene: 13. CDR3 length equals 18 residues. CDR3 residues: CSAWTPGLAGELTDTQYF. CDR3 nucleotide sequence: TGCAGTGCTTGGACACCGGGACTAGCGGGAGAGCTAACAGATACGCAGTATTTT.

This clonotype has ten or more counts. The chain employs TRBV27 and TRBJ2-7; 11 nucleotides agree with TRBD1. Germline V gives CDR1 MNHEY, CDR2 SMNVEV (reference sequence). The CDR3 covers 17 residues. J lost 5 bases, V lost 5 bases, and 14 bases had no gene match. For the CDR3, the DNA is TGTGCCAGCAGTGGCGGACAGGGGGCGCGTGGGGGCGACGAGCAGTACTTC. The encoded protein is CASSGGQGARGGDEQYF.

This clonotype was recorded many times. J is TRBJ1-2 and V is TRBV28, with TRBD1 as a possible D gene (6 bases). V was cut by 10 bases and J by 7 bases, with 16 bases left in between. This CDR3 region has 12 residues. CDR1 and CDR2 (germline): MDHEN, SYDVKM. In DNA, the CDR3 is TGTGCCACTTTTTATGGGGGGGCTGGCTACACCTTC. Its translation: CATFYGGAGYTF.

This clonotype was seen repeatedly, ten times or more. The CDR3 nucleotides are TGCAGTGCTAGAAGAGCGAGGGCACCAAGAAAGGGGACAGATACGCAGTATTTT. This codes for CSARRARAPRKGTDTQYF. The chain employs TRBV20-1 and TRBJ2-3; D may correspond to TRBD1 or TRBD2 (5 bases each). The V end was cut by 2 bases, the J end by 3 bases, with 24 bases between. Looked up from germline, CDR1 is DFQATT and CDR2 is SNEGSKA (reference sequence). The CDR3 has 18 amino acids.

This clonotype was detected ten times or more. The chain links TRBV6-1 to TRBJ2-7, with 7 bases matching TRBD2. The CDR3 is 14 residues long. Germline CDR1 MNHNS, CDR2 SASEGT. The V and J ends lost 4 bases and 2 bases, in that order; junction bases with no gene match: 5. The CDR3 reads CASSVGGVTYEQYF. As DNA, the CDR3 is TGTGCCAGCAGTGTGGGGGGGGTTACCTACGAGCAGTACTTC.

This clonotype was found once. The rearrangement uses TRBV6-1 and TRBJ2-3; perhaps TRBD1 as D (6 bases). V lost 6 bases and J 5 bases, leaving 18 bases between the germline ends. CDR1 and CDR2 (germline): MNHNS, SASEGT. CDR3 length equals 15 residues. In nucleotides, the CDR3 is TGTGCCAGCAGACCTACAGGGTTAATGGGAGATACGCAGTATTTT. This translates into CASRPTGLMGDTQYF.

At least ten counts were recorded for this clonotype. The genes are TRBV6-1 and TRBJ1-4, with 9 bases lining up with TRBD1. Per germline, CDR1 MNHNS and CDR2 SASEGT. V was clipped by 5 bases and J by 5 bases; unmatched bases: 6. The CDR3 is 15 amino acids. CDR3 DNA: TGTGCCAGCAGTCCCCGGGACAGGGCAAATGAAAAACTGTTTTTT. Translating it yields CASSPRDRANEKLFF.

Notes on this clonotype: A read error is possible here, since a much larger clone lies one base away. The chain joins TRBV13 to TRBJ2-1, with 11 bases lining up with TRBD2. The CDR3 covers 16 residues. Germline V CDR1 and CDR2: PRHDT, FYEKMQ (reference sequence). The chain's CDR3 is CASSQRTSGFYNERFF. The CDR3, as DNA: TGTGCCAGCAGCCAACGGACTAGCGGGTTCTACAATGAGCGGTTCTTC.

This clonotype showed up many times. V and J are TRBV3-1 and TRBJ1-2, with TRBD1 matching over 8 bases. This CDR3 has 14 amino acids. Germline V lookup: CDR1 LGHDT, CDR2 YNNKEL (reference sequence). V lost 4 bases, J lost 4 bases, and 5 bases stayed unmatched. CDR3 coding DNA: TGTGCCAGCAGCCCTAGACAGGGGAGCTATGGCTACACCTTC. Translation gives CASSPRQGSYGYTF. The whole variable domain, filled in from reference TRBV3-1 and TRBJ1-2, reads DTAVSQTPKYLVTQMGNDKSIKCEQNLGHDTMYWYKQDSKKFLKIMFSYNNKELIINETVPNRFSPKSPDKAHLNLHINSLELGDSAVYFCASSPRQGSYGYTFGSGTRLTVV.

Many counts were recorded for this clonotype. The V and J genes are TRBV6-2 or TRBV6-3 and TRBJ2-7, with 7 nucleotides matching TRBD2. The CDR3 totals 18 residues. V shed 10 bases, J shed 3 bases, and the junction held 24 bases outside the gene matches. The V gene's germline CDR1 is MNHEY and CDR2 SVGEGT. The CDR3 DNA reads TGTGCCACCACAGTGGTAGCGGGCCGGGAGAATCACGACTACGAGCAGTACTTC. It is translated as CATTVVAGRENHDYEQYF.